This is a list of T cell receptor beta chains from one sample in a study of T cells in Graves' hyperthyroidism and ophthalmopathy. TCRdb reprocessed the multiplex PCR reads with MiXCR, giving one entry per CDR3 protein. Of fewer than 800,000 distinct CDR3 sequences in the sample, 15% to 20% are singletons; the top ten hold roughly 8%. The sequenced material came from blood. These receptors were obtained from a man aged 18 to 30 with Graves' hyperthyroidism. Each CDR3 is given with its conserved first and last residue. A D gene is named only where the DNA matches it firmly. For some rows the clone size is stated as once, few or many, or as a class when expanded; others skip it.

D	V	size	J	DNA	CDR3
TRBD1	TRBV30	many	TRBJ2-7	TGTGCCTGGAGTGAGGGACAGGGGGCCTACGAGCAGTACTTC	CAWSEGQGAYEQYF
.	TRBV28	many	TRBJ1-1	TGTGCCAGCAGTCAATGGGGCTACGAAGCTTTCTTT	CASSQWGYEAFF
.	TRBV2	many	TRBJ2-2	TGTGCCAGCAGAGTCGAACAGGGTCCCGGGGAGCTGTTTTTT	CASRVEQGPGELFF
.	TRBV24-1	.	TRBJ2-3	TGTGCCACCAGCCTCGGGAGTGGGATGGACACAGATACGCAGTATTTT	CATSLGSGMDTDTQYF
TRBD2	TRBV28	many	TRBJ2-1	TGTGCCAGCAGTTTTCCGGACAGATTCGGGACTAGCGGGAGGCCACTAGGAAATGAGCAGTTCTTC	CASSFPDRFGTSGRPLGNEQFF
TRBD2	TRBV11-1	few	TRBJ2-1	TGTGCCAGCAGCTTACCCCCGGGGGGGCGGGAGGGCCGGCGGGAGCAGTTCTTC	CASSLPPGGREGRREQFF
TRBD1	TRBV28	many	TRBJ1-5	TGTGCCAGCAGTTACCCAGGGGGGCTAGGCAATCAGCCCCAGCATTTT	CASSYPGGLGNQPQHF
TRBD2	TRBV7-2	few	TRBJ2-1	TGTGCCAGCAGCTTAGGTCCAGCGGGAGCTTACAATGAGCAGTTCTTC	CASSLGPAGAYNEQFF
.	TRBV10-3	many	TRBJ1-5	TGTGCCATCAGTGAGTCCGGGAGGGGAGGGGGCAATCAGCCCCAGCATTTT	CAISESGRGGGNQPQHF
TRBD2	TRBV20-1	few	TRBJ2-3	TGCAGTGCTAGACCTAACCCGAATAGCGGGAGGGCCGTAGATACGCAGTATTTT	CSARPNPNSGRAVDTQYF
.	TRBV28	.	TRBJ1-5	TGTGCCAGCAGTTTCCGACCGGGGGGCCATCAGCCCCAGCATTTT	CASSFRPGGHQPQHF
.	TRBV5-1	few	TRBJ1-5	TGCGCCAGCAGCCCGAGCGGTGTTCAGCCCCAGCATTTT	CASSPSGVQPQHF
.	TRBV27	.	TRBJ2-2	TGTGCCAGCAGTTACGAGTGGGGCGGCGGGGAGCTGTTTTTT	CASSYEWGGGELFF
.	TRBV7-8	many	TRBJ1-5	TGTGCCAGCAGCTTAGTATCGGCAGGGAATCAGCCCCAGCATTTT	CASSLVSAGNQPQHF
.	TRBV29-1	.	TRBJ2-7	TGCAGCGCAACGACCCCGACCCCCTACGAGCAGTACTTC	CSATTPTPYEQYF
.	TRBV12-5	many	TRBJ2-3	TGTGCTAGTGGTTTGGCCCCGGGCGGACACCCCCTTAGCACAGATACGCAGTATTTT	CASGLAPGGHPLSTDTQYF
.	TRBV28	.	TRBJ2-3	TGTGCCAGCAGTCCGCTACCAAAGACAGGAGACACAGATACGCAGTATTTT	CASSPLPKTGDTDTQYF
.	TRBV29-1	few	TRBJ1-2	TGCAGCGCAACATCCAGGGAGGTATCTAACTATGGCTACACCTTC	CSATSREVSNYGYTF
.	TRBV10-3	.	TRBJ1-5	TGTGCCATCAGTGAGTCTGTTTTTGGAAATAGCAATCAGCCCCAGCATTTT	CAISESVFGNSNQPQHF
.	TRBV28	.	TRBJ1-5	TGTGCCAGCAGATCCGGGCAGGGCAGTCAGCCCCAGCATTTT	CASRSGQGSQPQHF
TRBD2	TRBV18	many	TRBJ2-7	TGTGCCAGCTCACCCGAAGGACTAGCGGAGTCCTACGAGCAGTACTTC	CASSPEGLAESYEQYF
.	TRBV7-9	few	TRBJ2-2	TGTGCCAGCAGCTTAGCGTCGGGCGCCGACACCGGGGAGCTGTTTTTT	CASSLASGADTGELFF
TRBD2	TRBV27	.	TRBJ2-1	TGTGCCAGCAGTTTACGAGCAGCCGGGACTAGTATGACCGGTGAGCAGTTCTTC	CASSLRAAGTSMTGEQFF
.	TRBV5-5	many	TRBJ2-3	TGTGCCAGCAGCCCCAGTAAAGCAGATACGCAGTATTTT	CASSPSKADTQYF
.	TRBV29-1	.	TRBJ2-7	TGCAGCGTTGTGGGCCAGGCCTACGAGCAGTACTTC	CSVVGQAYEQYF
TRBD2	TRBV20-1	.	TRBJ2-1	TGCAGTGCTTTTTGGACTAGCGGGAGGGCCAAACGCTACAATGAGCAGTTCTTC	CSAFWTSGRAKRYNEQFF
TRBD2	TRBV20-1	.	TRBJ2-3	TGCAGTGCTAATCCCCGACTAGCGGGGATCACAGATACGCAGTATTTT	CSANPRLAGITDTQYF
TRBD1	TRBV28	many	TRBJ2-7	TGTGCCAGCAGTTGGACCGGGACAGGGGGCGAGCAGTACTTC	CASSWTGTGGEQYF
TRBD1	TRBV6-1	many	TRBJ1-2	TGTGCCAGCAGACTGGACAGGGACGTTGGCTACACCTTC	CASRLDRDVGYTF
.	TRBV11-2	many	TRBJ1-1	TGTGCCAGCAAGGGTGGCACTGAAGCTTTCTTT	CASKGGTEAFF
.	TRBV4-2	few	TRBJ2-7	TGTGCCAGCAGCCAAGGGGGGCCGGGGCGGGACCCTTACTCCTACGAGCAGTACTTC	CASSQGGPGRDPYSYEQYF
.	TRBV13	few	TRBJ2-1	TGTGCCAGCAGCCCTCCGCGGGACGAAGGACGAGATGAGCAGTTCTTC	CASSPPRDEGRDEQFF
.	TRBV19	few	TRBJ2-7	TGTGCCAGTAGTATGTGGGTCTCTGGATCCTACGAGCAGTACTTC	CASSMWVSGSYEQYF
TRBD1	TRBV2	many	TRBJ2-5	TGTGCCAGCAGCCGAACGGACAGGCAAGAGACCCAGTACTTC	CASSRTDRQETQYF
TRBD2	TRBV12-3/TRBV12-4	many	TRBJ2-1	TGTGCCAGCAGTCTAAGCGGGAGCCCCTACAATGAGCAGTTCTTC	CASSLSGSPYNEQFF
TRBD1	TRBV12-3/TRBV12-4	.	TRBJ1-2	TGTGCCAGCAGTTTTGTTAACAGGGGATTCTATGGCTACACCTTC	CASSFVNRGFYGYTF
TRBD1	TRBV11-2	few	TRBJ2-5	TGTGCCAGCAGCCCCAGACAGGGGGCGCCCGAAGAGACCCAGTACTTC	CASSPRQGAPEETQYF
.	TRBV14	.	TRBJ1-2	TGTGCCAGCAGCCAAGAGGACCGCCCCTCCTACTATGGCTACACCTTC	CASSQEDRPSYYGYTF
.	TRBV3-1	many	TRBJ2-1	TGTGCCAGCAGCCAAGACTACCGGGTATACAATGAGCAGTTCTTC	CASSQDYRVYNEQFF
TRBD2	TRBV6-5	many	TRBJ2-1	TGTGCCAGCAGTTACCCCCTGGGAGCGGGAGGGGACAATGAGCAGTTCTTC	CASSYPLGAGGDNEQFF
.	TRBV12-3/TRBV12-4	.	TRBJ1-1	TGTGCCAGCACCCAGCAAACAGGGATTCGTGAAGCTTTCTTT	CASTQQTGIREAFF
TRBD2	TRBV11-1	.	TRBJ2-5	TGTGCCAGCAGCGACGGACTAGCGGCCTCCCAAGAGACCCAGTACTTC	CASSDGLAASQETQYF
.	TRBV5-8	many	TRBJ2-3	TGTGCCAGCAGCTTGATAGGTCGCACAGATACGCAGTATTTT	CASSLIGRTDTQYF
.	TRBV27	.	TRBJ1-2	TGTGCCAGCAGTTTGCGCCCAGACTGGGCCTATGGCTACACCTTC	CASSLRPDWAYGYTF
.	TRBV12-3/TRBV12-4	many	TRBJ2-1	TGTGCCAGCAGTTACAGGGAGTTCGATGAGCAGTTCTTC	CASSYREFDEQFF
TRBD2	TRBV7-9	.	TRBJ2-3	TGTGCCAGCAGCTTAGCCCTGGTGACTAGCGGATGGGCAGATACGCAGTATTTT	CASSLALVTSGWADTQYF
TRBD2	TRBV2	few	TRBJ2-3	TGTGCCAGCAGGCACCAAAGCGGGAGCATAGATACGCAGTATTTT	CASRHQSGSIDTQYF
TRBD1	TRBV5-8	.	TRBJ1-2	TGTGCCAGCAGTTCTGGACAGGCGATCGTATATGGCTACACCTTC	CASSSGQAIVYGYTF
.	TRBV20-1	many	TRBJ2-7	TGCAGTGCTATCCCAGGGGTCGAGCAGTACTTC	CSAIPGVEQYF
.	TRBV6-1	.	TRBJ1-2	TGTGCCAGCACCCCAGGGTCCAACGTCTATGGCTACACCTTC	CASTPGSNVYGYTF
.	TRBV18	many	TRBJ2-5	TGTGCCAGCTCACCACGGCGCAGTCAAGAGACCCAGTACTTC	CASSPRRSQETQYF
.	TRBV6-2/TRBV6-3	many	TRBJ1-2	TGTGCCAGCAGTCCGGGCAGACAGTATGGCTACACCTTC	CASSPGRQYGYTF